This entry lists 8 T cell receptor beta chains sequenced from one sample in a study of response to subunit inactivated influenza vaccine. MiXCR, applied by TCRdb to the RT-PCR reads, yields one record per CDR3 protein. There are 430,000 or so distinct CDR3 sequences in the sample; about 10% occur only once, and 10% to 15% lies in the top ten. This material consisted of PBMCs from blood, taken 40 to 50 days after vaccination. These receptors were obtained from a man aged 50 to 60 who received an inactivated influenza vaccine.

This clonotype was recorded many times. The chain couples TRBV12-3 or TRBV12-4 to TRBJ2-1; TRBD1 or TRBD2 may be the D gene (6 bases each). V was pared by 5 bases and J by 0 bases, with 11 bases between. This CDR3 spans 15 amino acids. The CDR3 DNA follows: TGTGCCAGCAGTCCGAGGGGGGTCTCCTACAATGAGCAGTTCTTC. This encodes CASSPRGVSYNEQFF.

The table lists this clonotype with a few counts. J is TRBJ2-7 and V is TRBV4-2, with 8 positions matching TRBD2. The CDR3 runs 14 residues. V shed 2 bases and J 2 bases; nucleotides not matched to a gene: 2. Germline CDR1 and CDR2: LGHNA and YNFKEQ. The CDR3: CASSQRLATYEQYF. For the CDR3, the DNA is TGTGCCAGCAGCCAACGACTAGCGACCTACGAGCAGTACTTC.

This clonotype occurred a few times. This could be a read error, since a much larger clone is one nucleotide away. This chain connects TRBV27 to TRBJ1-1; the match to TRBD1 covers 7 bases. The ends lost 6 bases at V and 1 base at J; junction bases unmatched: 2. CDR1 MNHEY and CDR2 SMNVEV come from the germline V gene (reference sequence). The CDR3 loop spans 13 amino acids. CDR3 sequence (DNA): TGTGCCAGCAGGAAGGGGGCGAACACTGAAGCTTTCTTT. Its protein product is CASRKGANTEAFF.

V is TRBV7-2 and J is TRBJ2-7; unclear D gene. The ends were cut back, 5 bases at V and 4 bases at J, with 9 bases in the middle. Germline V gives CDR1 SGHTA, CDR2 FQGNSA. The length of the CDR3 is 12 residues. The CDR3 spells CASSIPGYEQYF. The DNA of the CDR3 is TGTGCCAGCAGCATCCCCGGGTACGAGCAGTACTTC.

This clonotype was detected a few times. This chain joins TRBV12-3 or TRBV12-4 and TRBJ2-5; 9 bases map to TRBD1. The trim removed 3 bases at V and 4 bases at J, leaving 3 bases unmatched. CDR3 length: 14 residues. CDR3 in amino acids: CASSFGQGRETQYF. CDR3 nucleotides: TGTGCCAGCAGTTTCGGACAGGGGAGAGAGACCCAGTACTTC.

This clonotype was counted a single time. The rearrangement joins TRBV5-6 to TRBJ2-1; 8 bases fit TRBD1. The CDR3 has 16 amino acids. The germline gives CDR1 SGHDT, CDR2 YYEEEE. V gave up 0 bases and J gave up 2 bases; unmatched junction bases: 4. In DNA, the CDR3 is TGTGCCAGCAGCTTGGACAGGGGGGAGACCTACAATGAGCAGTTCTTC. Translating gives CASSLDRGETYNEQFF.

This clonotype was found a few times. This chain connects TRBV7-2 to TRBJ2-1; D is tentatively TRBD1 or TRBD2 (6 bases each). Trimming cost V 7 bases and J 7 bases, with 11 bases left between them. The CDR3 contains 12 residues. Germline V gene sequence: CDR1 SGHTA, CDR2 FQGNSA. The CDR3 sequence: CASTKGGNEQFF. The CDR3 nucleotides are TGTGCCAGCACCAAGGGGGGAAATGAGCAGTTCTTC.

This clonotype turned up a few times. J is TRBJ1-2 and V is TRBV20-1; the D gene is possibly TRBD1 (5 bases). The CDR3 runs 14 residues. Trimming left V 0 bases short and J 0 bases short, with 8 bases between. CDR1 is DFQATT, CDR2 SNEGSKA, per germline (reference sequence). As DNA, the CDR3 is TGCAGTGCTAGAGATGGCAGGGCTAACTATGGCTACACCTTC. It is translated as CSARDGRANYGYTF.